The present T cell receptor beta chain was sequenced within a study of blood T cell repertoires in COVID-19. Background on the study: Acute and convalescent COVID-19 samples came from the United States, Italy and Spain. Nucleic acid was either cDNA or gDNA, and it came from T cells, B-cell-depleted T cells, or PBMCs.

It was during active infection that Seattle patients were enrolled and then longitudinally followed. The CDR3 sequence is 15 residues long. The V and J ends lost 9 bases and 0 bases respectively, with 18 bases between them. CDR1 LNHDA and CDR2 SQIVND come from the germline V gene (reference sequence). Some clones are missing from TCRdb's copy, which holds only in-frame ones; the method was immunoSEQ multiplex PCR. The sample has around 190,000 clones, roughly four fifths seen once. Specimen: peripheral blood. This sequence was found in a woman aged 65 to 85 with COVID-19, enrolled during active disease. The chain carries TRBV19 and TRBJ2-7, with TRBD1 as a possible D gene (6 bases). The DNA of the CDR3 is TGTGCCAGCCAACTCAGGGGCGAAACCTCCTACGAGCAGTACTTC. Translating it yields CASQLRGETSYEQYF.